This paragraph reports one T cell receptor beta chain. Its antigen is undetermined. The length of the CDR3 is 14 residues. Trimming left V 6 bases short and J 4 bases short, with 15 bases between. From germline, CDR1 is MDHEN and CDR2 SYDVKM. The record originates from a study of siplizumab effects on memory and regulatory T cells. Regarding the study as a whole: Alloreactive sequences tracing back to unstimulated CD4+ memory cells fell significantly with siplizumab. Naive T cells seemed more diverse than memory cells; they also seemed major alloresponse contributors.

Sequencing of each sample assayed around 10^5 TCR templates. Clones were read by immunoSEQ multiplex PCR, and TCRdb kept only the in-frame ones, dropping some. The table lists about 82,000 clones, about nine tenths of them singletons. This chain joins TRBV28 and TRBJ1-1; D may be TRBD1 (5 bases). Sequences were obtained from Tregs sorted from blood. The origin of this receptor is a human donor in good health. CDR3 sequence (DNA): TGTGCCAGCAGAGGGGTCGAGTGGAGCACTGAAGCTTTCTTT. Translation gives CASRGVEWSTEAFF.